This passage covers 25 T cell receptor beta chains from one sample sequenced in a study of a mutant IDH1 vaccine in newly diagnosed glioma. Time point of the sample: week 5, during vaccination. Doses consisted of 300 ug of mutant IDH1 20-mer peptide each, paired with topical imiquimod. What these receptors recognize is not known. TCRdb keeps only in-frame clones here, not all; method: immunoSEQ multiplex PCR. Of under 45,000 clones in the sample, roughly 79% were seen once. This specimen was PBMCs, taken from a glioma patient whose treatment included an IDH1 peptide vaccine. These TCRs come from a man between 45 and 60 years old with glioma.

CDR3 residues: CASSFRGASGNTIYF. CDR3 DNA sequence: TGTGCCAGCAGCTTTCGCGGCGCCTCTGGAAACACCATATATTTT. V and J are TRBV14 and TRBJ1-3, with no clear D. CDR1 SGHDN and CDR2 FVKESK come from the germline V gene. The CDR3 runs 15 residues. V shed 5 bases and J shed 0 bases, with 11 bases lying between them.

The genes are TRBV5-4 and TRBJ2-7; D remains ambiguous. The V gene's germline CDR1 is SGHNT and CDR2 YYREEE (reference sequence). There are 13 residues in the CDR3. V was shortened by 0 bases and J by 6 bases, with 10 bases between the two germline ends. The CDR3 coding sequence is TGTGCCAGCAGCTTGGGCATGCTGGGCGAGCAGTACTTC. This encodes CASSLGMLGEQYF.

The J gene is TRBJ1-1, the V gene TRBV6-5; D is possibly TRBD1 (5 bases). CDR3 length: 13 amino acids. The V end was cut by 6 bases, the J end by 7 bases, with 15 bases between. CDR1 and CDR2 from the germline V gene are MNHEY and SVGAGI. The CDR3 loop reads CASSSTREHEAFF. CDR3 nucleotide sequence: TGTGCCAGCAGCTCTACCAGGGAGCATGAAGCTTTCTTT.

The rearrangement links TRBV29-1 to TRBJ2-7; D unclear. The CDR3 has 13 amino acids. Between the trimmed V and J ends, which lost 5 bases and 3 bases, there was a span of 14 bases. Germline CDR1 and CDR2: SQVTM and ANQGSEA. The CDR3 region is CSVLGATGYEQYF. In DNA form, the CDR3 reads TGCAGCGTTCTAGGTGCCACCGGCTACGAGCAGTACTTC.

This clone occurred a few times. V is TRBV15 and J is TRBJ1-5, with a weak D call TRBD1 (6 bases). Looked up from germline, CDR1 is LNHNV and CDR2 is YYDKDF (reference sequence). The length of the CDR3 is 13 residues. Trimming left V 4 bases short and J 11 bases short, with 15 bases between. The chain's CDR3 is CATSNTGNRAQHF. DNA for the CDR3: TGTGCCACCAGCAATACAGGGAATCGAGCCCAGCATTTT.

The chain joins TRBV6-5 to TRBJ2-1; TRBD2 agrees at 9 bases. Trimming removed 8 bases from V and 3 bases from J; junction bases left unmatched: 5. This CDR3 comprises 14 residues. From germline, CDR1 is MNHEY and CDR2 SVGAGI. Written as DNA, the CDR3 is TGTGCCAGCCGACGTAGCGGGGGCTACAATGAGCAGTTCTTC. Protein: CASRRSGGYNEQFF.

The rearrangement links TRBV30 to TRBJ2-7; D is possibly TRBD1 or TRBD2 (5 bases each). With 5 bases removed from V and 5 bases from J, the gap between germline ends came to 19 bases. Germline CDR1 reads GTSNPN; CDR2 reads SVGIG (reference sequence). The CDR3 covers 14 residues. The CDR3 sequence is CAWAGTGTLDEQYF. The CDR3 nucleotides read TGTGCCTGGGCCGGCACCGGGACCTTAGACGAGCAGTACTTC.

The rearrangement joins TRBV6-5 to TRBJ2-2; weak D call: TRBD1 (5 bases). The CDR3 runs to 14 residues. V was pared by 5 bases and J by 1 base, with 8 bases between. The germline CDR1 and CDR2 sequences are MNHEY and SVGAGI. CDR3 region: CASSMQGNTGELFF. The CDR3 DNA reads TGTGCCAGCAGTATGCAGGGGAACACCGGGGAGCTGTTTTTT.

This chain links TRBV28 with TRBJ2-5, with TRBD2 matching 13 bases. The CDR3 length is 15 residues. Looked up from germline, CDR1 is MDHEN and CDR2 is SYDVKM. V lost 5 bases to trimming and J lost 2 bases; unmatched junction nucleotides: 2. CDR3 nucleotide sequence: TGTGCCAGCAGTCGACTAGCGGGAGGTCAAGAGACCCAGTACTTC. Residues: CASSRLAGGQETQYF.

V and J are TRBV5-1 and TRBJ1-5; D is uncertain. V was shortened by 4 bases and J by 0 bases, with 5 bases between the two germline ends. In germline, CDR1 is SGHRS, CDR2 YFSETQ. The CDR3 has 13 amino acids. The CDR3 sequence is CASSPNSNQPQHF. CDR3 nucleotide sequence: TGCGCCAGCAGCCCCAATAGCAATCAGCCCCAGCATTTT.

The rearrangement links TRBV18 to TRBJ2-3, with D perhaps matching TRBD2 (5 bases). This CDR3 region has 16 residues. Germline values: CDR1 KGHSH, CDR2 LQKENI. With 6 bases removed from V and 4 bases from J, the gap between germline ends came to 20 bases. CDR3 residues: CASSQQPGVAADTQYF. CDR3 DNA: TGTGCCAGCTCGCAACAACCCGGGGTGGCCGCAGATACGCAGTATTTT.

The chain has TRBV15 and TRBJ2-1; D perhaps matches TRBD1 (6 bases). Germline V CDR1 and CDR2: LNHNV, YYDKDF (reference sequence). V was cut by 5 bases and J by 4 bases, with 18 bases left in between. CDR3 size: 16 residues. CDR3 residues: CATSVTRDNHYNEQFF. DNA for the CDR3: TGTGCCACCAGCGTCACCCGGGACAACCATTACAATGAGCAGTTCTTC. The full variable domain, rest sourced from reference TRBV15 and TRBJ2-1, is DAMVIQNPRYQVTQFGKPVTLSCSQTLNHNVMYWYQQKSSQAPKLLFHYYDKDFNNEADTPDNFQSRRPNTSFCFLDIRSPGLGDTAMYLCATSVTRDNHYNEQFFGPGTRLTVL.

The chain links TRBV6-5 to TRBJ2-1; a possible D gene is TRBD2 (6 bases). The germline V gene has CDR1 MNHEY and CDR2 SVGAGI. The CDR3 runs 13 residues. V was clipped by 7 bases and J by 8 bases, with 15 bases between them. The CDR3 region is CASTSPGADEQFF. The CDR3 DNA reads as TGTGCCAGCACAAGTCCGGGAGCCGATGAGCAGTTCTTC.

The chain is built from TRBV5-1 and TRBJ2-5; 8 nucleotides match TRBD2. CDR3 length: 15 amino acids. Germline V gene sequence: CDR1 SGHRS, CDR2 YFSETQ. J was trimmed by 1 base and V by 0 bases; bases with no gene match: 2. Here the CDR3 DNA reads TGCGCCAGCAGCTTGGAGCTAGCGGGCCAAGAGACCCAGTACTTC. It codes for CASSLELAGQETQYF.

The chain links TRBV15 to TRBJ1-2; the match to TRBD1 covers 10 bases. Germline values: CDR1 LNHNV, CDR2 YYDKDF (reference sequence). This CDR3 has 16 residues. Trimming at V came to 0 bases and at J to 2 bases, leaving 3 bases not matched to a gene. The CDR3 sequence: CATSRDQTGGNYGYTF. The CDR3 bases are TGTGCCACCAGCAGAGATCAGACAGGGGGCAACTATGGCTACACCTTC.

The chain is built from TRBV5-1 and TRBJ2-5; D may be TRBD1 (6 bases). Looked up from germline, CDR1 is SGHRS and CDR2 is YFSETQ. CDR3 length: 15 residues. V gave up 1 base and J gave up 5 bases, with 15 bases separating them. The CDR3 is CASSLRGGSGETQYF. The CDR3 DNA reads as TGCGCCAGCAGCTTGAGAGGGGGATCGGGGGAGACCCAGTACTTC.

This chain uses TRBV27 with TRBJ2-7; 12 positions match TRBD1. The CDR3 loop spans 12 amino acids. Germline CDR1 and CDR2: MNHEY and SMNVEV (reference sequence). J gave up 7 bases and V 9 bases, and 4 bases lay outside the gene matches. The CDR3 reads CASWDRGLEQYF. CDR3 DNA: TGTGCCAGTTGGGACAGGGGGCTTGAGCAGTACTTC.

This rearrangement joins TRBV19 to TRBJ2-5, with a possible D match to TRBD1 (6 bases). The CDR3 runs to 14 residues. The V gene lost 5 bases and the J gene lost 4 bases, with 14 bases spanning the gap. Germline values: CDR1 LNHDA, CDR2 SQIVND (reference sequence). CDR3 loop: CASSYTGLGETQYF. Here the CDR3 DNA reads TGTGCCAGTAGTTATACAGGGCTGGGAGAGACCCAGTACTTC.

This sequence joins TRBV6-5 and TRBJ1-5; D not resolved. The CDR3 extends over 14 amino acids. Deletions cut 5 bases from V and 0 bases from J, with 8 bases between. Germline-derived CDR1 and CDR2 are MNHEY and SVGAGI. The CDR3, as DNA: TGTGCCAGCAGTCCCGGACTTAGCAATCAGCCCCAGCATTTT. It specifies CASSPGLSNQPQHF.

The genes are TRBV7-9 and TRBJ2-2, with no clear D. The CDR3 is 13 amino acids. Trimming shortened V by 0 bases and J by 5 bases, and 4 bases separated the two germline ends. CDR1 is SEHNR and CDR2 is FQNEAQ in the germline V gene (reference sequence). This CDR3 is CASSLASTGELFF. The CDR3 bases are TGTGCCAGCAGCTTAGCGTCAACCGGGGAGCTGTTTTTT.

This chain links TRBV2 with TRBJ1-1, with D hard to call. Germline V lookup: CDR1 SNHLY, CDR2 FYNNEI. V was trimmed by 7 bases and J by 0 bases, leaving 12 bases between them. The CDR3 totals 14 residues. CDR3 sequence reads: CASNRVAMNTEAFF. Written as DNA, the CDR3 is TGTGCCAGCAATAGGGTCGCGATGAACACTGAAGCTTTCTTT.

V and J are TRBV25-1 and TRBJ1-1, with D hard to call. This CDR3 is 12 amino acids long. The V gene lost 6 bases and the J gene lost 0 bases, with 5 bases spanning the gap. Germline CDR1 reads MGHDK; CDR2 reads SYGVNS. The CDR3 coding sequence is TGTGCCAGCAGGGGAGTGAACACTGAAGCTTTCTTT. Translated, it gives CASRGVNTEAFF. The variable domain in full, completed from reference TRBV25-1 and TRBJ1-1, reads EADIYQTPRYLVIGTGKKITLECSQTMGHDKMYWYQQDPGMELHLIHYSYGVNSTEKGDLSSESTVSRIRTEHFPLTLESARPSHTSQYLCASRGVNTEAFFGQGTRLTVV.

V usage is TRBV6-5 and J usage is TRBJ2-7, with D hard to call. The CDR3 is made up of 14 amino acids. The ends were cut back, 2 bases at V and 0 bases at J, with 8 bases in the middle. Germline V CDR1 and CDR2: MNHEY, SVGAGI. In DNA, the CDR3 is TGTGCCAGCAGTTACGGGCCCGGCTCCTACGAGCAGTACTTC. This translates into CASSYGPGSYEQYF.

The CDR3 nucleotides are TGTGCCAGCAAGGGGGTAACGGGAGTAGGCGGGGAGCTGTTTTTT. Translating it yields CASKGVTGVGGELFF. This sequence joins TRBV2 and TRBJ2-2, with D possibly called TRBD1 or TRBD2 (6 bases each). The germline V gene has CDR1 SNHLY and CDR2 FYNNEI. The CDR3 covers 15 residues. V lost 7 bases and J lost 7, with 19 bases in between.

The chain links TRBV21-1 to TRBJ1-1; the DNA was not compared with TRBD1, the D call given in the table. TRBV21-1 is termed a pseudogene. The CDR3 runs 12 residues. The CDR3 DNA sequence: TGTGCCAGCACCACAGGGGGGGGAGAAGCTTTCTTT. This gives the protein CASTTGGGEAFF.